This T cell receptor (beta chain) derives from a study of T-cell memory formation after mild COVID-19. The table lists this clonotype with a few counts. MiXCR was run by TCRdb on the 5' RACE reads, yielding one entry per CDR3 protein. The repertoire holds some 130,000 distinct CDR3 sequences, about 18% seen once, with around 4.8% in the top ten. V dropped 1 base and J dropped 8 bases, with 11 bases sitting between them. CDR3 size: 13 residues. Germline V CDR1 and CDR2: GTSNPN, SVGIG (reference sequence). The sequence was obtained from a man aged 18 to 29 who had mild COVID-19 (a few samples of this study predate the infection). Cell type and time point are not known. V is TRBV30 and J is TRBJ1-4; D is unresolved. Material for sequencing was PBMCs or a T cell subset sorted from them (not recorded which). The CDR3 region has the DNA TGTGCCTGGAGTGGAATCCCGAGGGAAAAACTGTTTTTT. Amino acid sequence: CAWSGIPREKLFF.